A single sample gave rise to the 6 T cell receptor beta chains below, sequenced in a study of T and B cells in COVID-19 patients. TRB rearrangements were amplified by multiplex PCR with BIOMED2 TRB-A/B primers. MiXCR, run by TCRdb on the multiplex PCR reads, gives a single entry per CDR3 protein. The table lists about 10,000 distinct CDR3 sequences, around 28% of them singletons. From blood, about 240-550 ng of genomic DNA served as TRB template. The sequenced sample consisted of blood. Receptors were obtained from a human donor who had recovered from COVID-19.

Judged by abundance, this clonotype is medium-sized. The V and J genes are TRBV6-1 and TRBJ2-5; TRBD2 matches 9 bases. Looked up from germline, CDR1 is MNHNS and CDR2 is SASEGT. The CDR3 is made up of 15 amino acids. With V trimmed by 2 bases and J by 2 bases, 3 bases remained unmatched. In nucleotides, the CDR3 is TGTGCCAGCAGTGAATCCGCGGGGGGGCAAGAGACCCAGTACTTC. Amino acid sequence: CASSESAGGQETQYF.

This clonotype came up a few times. The chain uses TRBV6-5 and TRBJ2-3, with D perhaps assigned TRBD1 or TRBD2 (6 bases each). Germline V gene lookup returns CDR1 MNHEY and CDR2 SVGAGI. There are 17 residues in the CDR3. Trimming removed 5 bases at V and 1 base at J, with 19 bases between. The CDR3: CASSDDPGALGTDTQYF. CDR3 nucleotide sequence: TGTGCCAGCAGTGACGACCCGGGGGCGTTGGGCACAGATACGCAGTATTTT.

The chain uses TRBV5-6 and TRBJ1-2, with unresolved D. CDR1 SGHDT and CDR2 YYEEEE come from the germline V gene. The V and J ends lost 4 bases and 1 base respectively, with 11 bases between them. This CDR3 region has 14 residues. In DNA, the CDR3 is TGTGCCAGCAGCCTGGACCTAATTAACTATGGCTACACCTTC. Amino acids: CASSLDLINYGYTF.

The chain employs TRBV10-3 and TRBJ2-5; TRBD2 is a possible D gene (5 bases). V was pared by 6 bases and J by 7 bases, with 12 bases between. Looked up from germline, CDR1 is ENHRY and CDR2 is SYGVKD. The CDR3 contains 12 residues. The CDR3 nucleotides read TGTGCCATCAGGGGAGCGTCAGGGACCCAGTACTTC. This encodes CAIRGASGTQYF.

Comments on this clonotype: It may be a read error: a sequence one base away is much more abundant. The chain is built from TRBV19 and TRBJ2-7; D may match TRBD1 or TRBD2 (5 bases each). CDR3 length equals 14 residues. Germline CDR1 and CDR2: LNHDA and SQIVND (reference sequence). The germline V and J ends were trimmed by 3 bases and 5 bases, with 14 bases remaining between them. For the CDR3, the DNA is TGTGCCAGTAGTATTGAGAGGGGTCGAGACGAGCAGTACTTC. This gives the protein CASSIERGRDEQYF. Variable domain in full (rest from reference TRBV19 and TRBJ2-7): DGGITQSPKYLFRKEGQNVTLSCEQNLNHDAMYWYRQDPGQGLRLIYYSQIVNDFQKGDIAEGYSVSREKKESFPLTVTSAQKNPTAFYLCASSIERGRDEQYFGPGTRLTVT.

This clonotype was recorded many times. The genes are TRBV6-6 and TRBJ2-1; TRBD2 agrees at 7 bases. Germline loops: CDR1 MNHNY, CDR2 SVGAGI (reference sequence). This CDR3 is built from 16 residues. The J segment lost 3 bases and the V segment lost 2 bases, leaving 7 bases of the junction unmatched. CDR3 nucleotide sequence: TGTGCCAGCAGTTACGACGGGACTACCCTCTACAATGAGCAGTTCTTC. Translated: CASSYDGTTLYNEQFF.